The 25 T cell receptor beta chains reported below all come from one sample, sequenced in a study of blood T cell repertoires in COVID-19. Some clones are missing from TCRdb's copy, which holds only in-frame ones; the method was immunoSEQ multiplex PCR. The sample consists of 200,000 to 250,000 clones, around 87% of them appearing once. The sequenced sample was peripheral blood. The receptors come from an older woman with active or convalescent COVID-19.

This clone turned up a few times. V gene TRBV29-1 combines with J gene TRBJ1-3; the D gene is possibly TRBD1 (5 bases). V was shortened by 3 bases and J by 7 bases, with 13 bases between the two germline ends. Germline loops: CDR1 SQVTM, CDR2 ANQGSEA. The CDR3 is 13 amino acids. Written as DNA, the CDR3 is TGCAGCGTTGACGGGGGAGGAACGAACACCATATATTTT. As protein: CSVDGGGTNTIYF.

CDR3 DNA: TGTGCCACCAAAAACACCTTAACCAGGGGGCTGGGTGGTGAAGCTTTCTTT. It yields the protein CATKNTLTRGLGGEAFF. The chain recombines TRBV27 with TRBJ1-1, with 8 bases fitting TRBD1. V shed 10 bases, J shed 7 bases, and the junction held 23 bases outside the gene matches. CDR3 length: 17 residues. Germline V lookup: CDR1 MNHEY, CDR2 SMNVEV (reference sequence).

DNA for the CDR3: TGCGCCAGCAGCGAGACAGCGTACCAAGAGACCCAGTACTTC. Amino acid sequence: CASSETAYQETQYF. V is TRBV5-1 and J is TRBJ2-5; D might be TRBD1 (5 bases). This CDR3 spans 14 amino acids. The V and J ends lost 4 bases and 0 bases respectively, with 10 bases between them. Per germline, CDR1 SGHRS and CDR2 YFSETQ.

The chain joins TRBV5-1 to TRBJ2-3; D gene uncertain. This CDR3 comprises 15 residues. Trimming took 8 bases from V and 0 from J, leaving 16 bases between them. Germline V gene sequence: CDR1 SGHRS, CDR2 YFSETQ. The CDR3 DNA reads as TGCGCCAGTAACCAGTACTCGACTAGCACAGATACGCAGTATTTT. Its protein is CASNQYSTSTDTQYF. Drawing the rest from reference TRBV5-1 and TRBJ2-3, the complete variable domain is KAGVTQTPRYLIKTRGQQVTLSCSPISGHRSVSWYQQTPGQGLQFLFEYFSETQRNKGNFPGRFSGRQFSNSRSEMNVSTLELGDSALYLCASNQYSTSTDTQYFGPGTRLTVL.

V usage is TRBV24-1 and J usage is TRBJ1-5; 9 bases are a match to TRBD1. CDR1 is KGHDR and CDR2 is SFDVKD in the germline V gene. Unmatched junction bases numbered 3, after V lost 7 bases and J lost 6 bases. The CDR3 is 13 residues long. This chain's CDR3 is CATSQQGAQPQHF. Written as DNA, the CDR3 is TGTGCCACCAGCCAACAGGGGGCTCAGCCCCAGCATTTT.

This clone appeared once. This sequence joins TRBV3-1 (or the pseudogene TRBV3-2) and TRBJ2-2; no clear D. There are 15 residues in the CDR3. V lost 4 bases and J lost 4, with 13 bases in between. Germline V gives CDR1 LGHDT, CDR2 YNNKEL (reference sequence). This CDR3 reads CASSPQQAVTGELFF. The CDR3 coding sequence is TGTGCCAGCAGCCCTCAGCAGGCAGTCACCGGGGAGCTGTTTTTT.

This clone was detected only once. The same CDR3 can be traced to other DNA sequences in this sample. DNA of the CDR3: TGTGCCAGCAGCTCAGGACAGGGCGGGGATACGCAGTATTTT. It translates to CASSSGQGGDTQYF. This chain connects TRBV11-3 to TRBJ2-3; 8 nucleotides align to TRBD1. This CDR3 spans 14 amino acids. From germline, CDR1 is SGHNT and CDR2 YENEEA. Losses at the gene ends were 4 bases for V and 6 bases for J; bases not matched to a gene: 6.

The CDR3: CASSSGQGNHQPQHF. CDR3 coding DNA: TGTGCCAGTAGTTCGGGACAGGGGAACCATCAGCCCCAGCATTTT. The chain has TRBV19 and TRBJ1-5, with 10 bases lining up with TRBD1. V lost 5 bases to trimming and J lost 5 bases; unmatched junction nucleotides: 6. This CDR3 is built from 15 residues. Germline V gene data show CDR1 as LNHDA and CDR2 as SQIVND (reference sequence).

This rearrangement joins TRBV3-1 (or the pseudogene TRBV3-2) to TRBJ2-3, with a weak D call TRBD2 (5 bases). This CDR3 contains 15 residues. Per the germline V gene, CDR1 is LGHDT and CDR2 is YNNKEL (reference sequence). With 4 bases removed from V and 0 bases from J, the gap between germline ends came to 11 bases. The CDR3 loop reads CASSRDSGSTDTQYF. The CDR3 DNA follows: TGTGCCAGCAGCCGAGACTCGGGAAGCACAGATACGCAGTATTTT.

This clone was counted a single time. The CDR3 DNA reads TGTGCCAGCAGCTTAGGGGAGGGCGCGGGACCCCAGCATTTT. It yields the protein CASSLGEGAGPQHF. V and J are TRBV7-2 and TRBJ1-5; D remains ambiguous. This CDR3 comprises 14 residues. Trimming pared 1 base from V and 10 bases from J, leaving 14 bases between. Germline lookup yields CDR1 SGHTA and CDR2 FQGNSA.

V gene TRBV5-1 combines with J gene TRBJ2-3, with 8 bases identical to TRBD1. V lost 7 bases and J lost 5; bases outside the gene matches: 9. Germline V gene lookup returns CDR1 SGHRS and CDR2 YFSETQ. This CDR3 contains 14 residues. CDR3 bases: TGCGCCAGCCGAGACGAAACAGGGGGAGATACGCAGTATTTT. It is translated as CASRDETGGDTQYF.

The rearrangement joins TRBV29-1 to TRBJ1-2; unclear D gene. This CDR3 contains 13 residues. V lost 6 bases and J lost 6, with 17 bases in between. Germline V CDR1 and CDR2: SQVTM, ANQGSEA. The CDR3 nucleotides read TGCAGCGTCGCCTGGACTGGAGGAAATGGCTACACCTTC. Protein product: CSVAWTGGNGYTF.

The V and J genes are TRBV6-5 and TRBJ1-2; D is ambiguous. This CDR3 contains 13 residues. Looked up from germline, CDR1 is MNHEY and CDR2 is SVGAGI. Trimming cost V 5 bases and J 4 bases, with 11 bases left between them. The CDR3 loop is CASSPRVIYGYTF. CDR3 nucleotide sequence: TGTGCCAGCAGTCCCCGGGTCATCTATGGCTACACCTTC.

The V and J genes are TRBV3-1 (or the pseudogene TRBV3-2) and TRBJ2-2; TRBD2 agrees at 8 bases. With V trimmed by 1 base and J by 4 bases, 5 bases remained unmatched. This CDR3 comprises 16 residues. Germline V gene sequence: CDR1 LGHDT, CDR2 YNNKEL (reference sequence). CDR3: CASSQGGGLGTGELFF. CDR3 bases: TGTGCCAGCAGCCAAGGCGGGGGGCTGGGCACCGGGGAGCTGTTTTTT.

The chain uses TRBV11-2 and TRBJ2-7; 7 nucleotides match TRBD1. CDR1 SGHAT and CDR2 FQNNGV come from the germline V gene. With 5 bases clipped from V and 2 bases from J, the junction kept 6 bases outside the gene matches. This CDR3 is built from 14 residues. The DNA of the CDR3 is TGTGCCAGCAGCCCACAGGGGCTTGCCTACGAGCAGTACTTC. It encodes CASSPQGLAYEQYF.

The rearrangement links TRBV7-2 to TRBJ1-5; D is perhaps TRBD1 (5 bases). V gave up 0 bases and J gave up 5 bases, with 11 bases separating them. From germline, CDR1 is SGHTA and CDR2 FQGNSA. The CDR3 totals 15 residues. The CDR3 DNA sequence: TGTGCCAGCAGCTTAGCAGGGGCCATGTATCAGCCCCAGCATTTT. This gives the protein CASSLAGAMYQPQHF.

This clone showed up just a few times. This chain connects TRBV7-9 to TRBJ1-6; 9 bases match TRBD1. V lost 5 bases to trimming and J lost 8 bases; unmatched junction nucleotides: 7. CDR3 size: 15 residues. Germline V gives CDR1 SEHNR, CDR2 FQNEAQ (reference sequence). The CDR3 is CASSHGQGTDSPLHF. The CDR3 bases are TGTGCCAGCAGCCACGGACAGGGGACGGATTCACCCCTCCACTTT. Combining the CDR3 with reference TRBV7-9 and TRBJ1-6 gives the whole variable domain DTGVSQNPRHKITKRGQNVTFRCDPISEHNRLYWYRQTLGQGPEFLTYFQNEAQLEKSRLLSDRFSAERPKGSFSTLEIQRTEQGDSAMYLCASSHGQGTDSPLHFGNGTRLTVT.

The chain links TRBV29-1 to TRBJ2-1; 12 nucleotides agree with TRBD1. The CDR3 length is 14 residues. Germline V gene lookup returns CDR1 SQVTM and CDR2 ANQGSEA. Germline trimming cut 7 bases from V and 7 bases from J; bases unmatched to any gene: 8. The CDR3 bases are TGCAGCGCGAGGGACAGGGGGCGAGAAAATGAGCAGTTCTTC. Its protein is CSARDRGRENEQFF.

V and J are TRBV4-3 and TRBJ1-2, with TRBD1 matching 9 bases. CDR1 and CDR2 (germline): LGHNA, YSLEER. Trimming took 4 bases from V and 5 from J; bases not matched to a gene: 8. The CDR3 has 15 amino acids. The CDR3 nucleotides are TGCGCCAGCAGCCCTGCACCGGGACAGGGTTATGGCTACACCTTC. Protein product: CASSPAPGQGYGYTF.

The genes are TRBV30 and TRBJ2-1; 9 bases are a match to TRBD2. The V and J ends lost 4 bases and 5 bases, in that order; junction bases with no gene match: 6. The CDR3 contains 14 residues. Germline lookup yields CDR1 GTSNPN and CDR2 SVGIG (reference sequence). The CDR3 is CAWIWTSEDNEQFF. The CDR3 DNA reads as TGTGCCTGGATATGGACTAGCGAAGACAATGAGCAGTTCTTC.

This chain uses TRBV19 with TRBJ1-1, with D possibly being TRBD1 (5 bases). The CDR3 is 12 residues long. Trimming removed 6 bases at V and 5 bases at J, with 10 bases between. Germline V gene lookup returns CDR1 LNHDA and CDR2 SQIVND (reference sequence). CDR3 DNA: TGTGCCAGTAGGACACGGGGGACTGAAGCTTTCTTT. Translating gives CASRTRGTEAFF. Full variable domain (rest looked up from reference TRBV19 and TRBJ1-1): DGGITQSPKYLFRKEGQNVTLSCEQNLNHDAMYWYRQDPGQGLRLIYYSQIVNDFQKGDIAEGYSVSREKKESFPLTVTSAQKNPTAFYLCASRTRGTEAFFGQGTRLTVV.

CDR3 in amino acids: CASSVTGNQETQYF. CDR3 DNA: TGTGCCAGCAGCGTAACAGGGAATCAAGAGACCCAGTACTTC. The chain joins TRBV9 to TRBJ2-5; TRBD1 is a possible D gene (6 bases). The CDR3 covers 14 residues. Germline CDR1 is SGDLS and CDR2 is YYNGEE. Trimming took 1 base from V and 2 from J, leaving 9 bases between them.

The sample holds a few counts of this clone. Here the CDR3 DNA reads TGTGCCAGCAGCACCTTAACAGGGATAGCTGGAAACACCATATATTTT. Residues: CASSTLTGIAGNTIYF. The chain has TRBV7-8 and TRBJ1-3, with D possibly being TRBD1 (6 bases). CDR1 is SGHVS and CDR2 is FQNEAQ in the germline V gene. The length of the CDR3 is 16 residues. The V and J ends lost 5 bases and 2 bases respectively, with 16 bases between them.

The V call is TRBV7-9, the J call TRBJ1-4, with no clear D. This CDR3 spans 15 amino acids. Looked up from germline, CDR1 is SEHNR and CDR2 is FQNEAQ (reference sequence). V shed 3 bases and J shed 3 bases, with 11 bases lying between them. The CDR3 reads CASSFGEGANEKLFF. The CDR3 coding sequence is TGTGCCAGCAGCTTTGGGGAGGGTGCTAATGAAAAACTGTTTTTT.

The V and J genes are TRBV19 and TRBJ1-6; the match to TRBD1 covers 10 bases. V was pared by 4 bases and J by 10 bases, with 4 bases of the junction left unmatched. CDR3 length: 14 residues. CDR1 LNHDA and CDR2 SQIVND come from the germline V gene (reference sequence). The CDR3 sequence: CASSTGTGDSPLHF. DNA for the CDR3: TGTGCCAGTAGTACCGGGACAGGGGACTCACCCCTCCACTTT. The whole variable domain, remainder taken from reference TRBV19 and TRBJ1-6, is DGGITQSPKYLFRKEGQNVTLSCEQNLNHDAMYWYRQDPGQGLRLIYYSQIVNDFQKGDIAEGYSVSREKKESFPLTVTSAQKNPTAFYLCASSTGTGDSPLHFGNGTRLTVT.